One sample yielded the 18 T cell receptor beta chains listed below, sequenced in a study of T cells in Graves' hyperthyroidism and ophthalmopathy. The investigators amplified TCR beta CDR3 regions from RNA transcripts. The primer set for the first-round RT-PCR of the TCR CDR3 was HTBI. Via MiXCR, TCRdb re-called the multiplex PCR reads, giving one row per CDR3 protein. The sample comprises approximately 710,000 distinct CDR3 sequences, 17% of which are singletons, and roughly 16% rests with the top ten. Sequenced: blood. Receptor source: a man aged 50 to 60 with Graves' hyperthyroidism.

This clonotype was recorded at least ten times. This rearrangement joins TRBV5-1 to TRBJ2-3; 9 nucleotides agree with TRBD2. Germline CDR1 and CDR2: SGHRS and YFSETQ. The CDR3 length is 16 residues. The V gene end was trimmed by 1 base and the J gene end by 0 bases; junction bases not matched to a gene: 3. CDR3 bases: TGCGCCAGCAGCTTGCCGCTAGCGGGGAGCACAGATACGCAGTATTTT. Its protein is CASSLPLAGSTDTQYF.

This sequence joins TRBV7-2 and TRBJ1-3, with a possible D match to TRBD1 (5 bases). In germline, CDR1 is SGHTA, CDR2 FQGNSA. The V end was cut by 0 bases, the J end by 2 bases, with 11 bases between. The CDR3 is 16 residues long. As DNA, the CDR3 is TGTGCCAGCAGCTTAGCGCAGGGAAGGGCTGGAAACACCATATATTTT. Translated: CASSLAQGRAGNTIYF.

The sample holds a few counts of this clonotype. This chain connects TRBV27 to TRBJ2-7; D not certain. Germline V CDR1 and CDR2: MNHEY, SMNVEV (reference sequence). The CDR3 runs to 16 residues. Trimming cost V 10 bases and J 0 bases, with 22 bases left between them. The CDR3 protein is CATSPRISSSSYEQYF. Here the CDR3 DNA reads TGTGCCACTTCCCCCCGAATTTCATCCAGCTCCTACGAGCAGTACTTC.

This clonotype has just a few counts. This chain links TRBV29-1 with TRBJ2-1; TRBD2 agrees at 8 bases. CDR1 SQVTM and CDR2 ANQGSEA come from the germline V gene. This CDR3 region has 14 residues. Germline trimming cut 3 bases from V and 6 bases from J; bases unmatched to any gene: 7. The CDR3 coding sequence is TGCAGCGTTGATAGGAGCGGGAGCGGCAATGAGCAGTTCTTC. Encoded protein: CSVDRSGSGNEQFF.

This clonotype was counted many times. The rearrangement uses TRBV7-9 and TRBJ2-7; D ambiguous. The CDR3 is made up of 15 amino acids. V shed 5 bases and J shed 0 bases, with 14 bases lying between them. Germline-derived CDR1 and CDR2 are SEHNR and FQNEAQ (reference sequence). In nucleotides, the CDR3 is TGTGCCAGCAGCAAATACGCAGGAAGCTCCTACGAGCAGTACTTC. Its protein product is CASSKYAGSSYEQYF.

V is TRBV19 and J is TRBJ2-7, with 9 positions matching TRBD2. This CDR3 has 14 amino acids. Germline V gives CDR1 LNHDA, CDR2 SQIVND (reference sequence). The junction had 5 bases not matched to a gene; V was cut back by 5 bases and J by 3 bases. This CDR3 reads CASSPQREVYEQYF. The CDR3 DNA reads as TGTGCCAGTAGTCCCCAGCGGGAGGTCTACGAGCAGTACTTC.

The chain couples TRBV29-1 to TRBJ1-4; TRBD1 is a possible D gene (5 bases). CDR1 is SQVTM and CDR2 is ANQGSEA in the germline V gene. Trimming shortened V by 7 bases and J by 0 bases, and 12 bases separated the two germline ends. The CDR3 is 14 amino acids. CDR3 loop: CSDRTGATNEKLFF. The CDR3 DNA is TGCAGCGACCGAACAGGAGCAACTAATGAAAAACTGTTTTTT.

In its sample, this clonotype was seen many times. CDR3 residues: CASSQGEAKNIQYF. Here the CDR3 DNA reads TGCGCCAGCAGCCAAGGGGAAGCCAAAAACATTCAGTACTTC. This chain connects TRBV5-1 to TRBJ2-4, with D perhaps matching TRBD1 (5 bases). V gave up 4 bases and J gave up 0 bases, with 8 bases separating them. The CDR3 has 14 amino acids. Germline loops: CDR1 SGHRS, CDR2 YFSETQ.

The sample holds a few counts of this clonotype. The gene calls are TRBV10-3 and TRBJ2-5; D is perhaps TRBD2 (6 bases). Looked up from germline, CDR1 is ENHRY and CDR2 is SYGVKD. The CDR3 is made up of 16 amino acids. The V gene lost 0 bases and the J gene lost 1 base, with 12 bases spanning the gap. This CDR3 reads CAISESMGGSQETQYF. CDR3 nucleotide sequence: TGTGCCATCAGTGAGTCGATGGGGGGTTCCCAAGAGACCCAGTACTTC.

The rearrangement uses TRBV6-1 and TRBJ2-1, with D possibly called TRBD1 or TRBD2 (5 bases each). Germline V CDR1 and CDR2: MNHNS, SASEGT. CDR3 length: 16 residues. V lost 5 bases and J 9 bases, leaving 23 bases between the germline ends. Here the CDR3 reads CASSLSIVGVRGEQFF. The CDR3 region has the DNA TGTGCCAGCAGTCTCTCCATAGTGGGAGTGAGGGGTGAGCAGTTCTTC.

V is TRBV12-3 or TRBV12-4 and J is TRBJ2-1, with 8 bases identical to TRBD2. V gave up 3 bases and J gave up 7 bases; unmatched junction bases: 17. The CDR3 loop spans 18 amino acids. The CDR3 sequence: CASSFRTLAAPLENEQFF. Here the CDR3 DNA reads TGTGCCAGCAGTTTCCGGACACTAGCGGCACCTTTGGAGAATGAGCAGTTCTTC.

This clonotype was seen only a few times. This rearrangement joins TRBV6-6 to TRBJ2-5, with D possibly being TRBD1 (6 bases). This CDR3 contains 13 residues. V lost 2 bases and J 7 bases, leaving 11 bases between the germline ends. Germline V gives CDR1 MNHNY, CDR2 SVGAGI (reference sequence). The CDR3 DNA reads TGTGCCAGCAGTTACGCGACGACAGGGACCCAGTACTTC. Translation: CASSYATTGTQYF.

This clonotype was found a few times. The CDR3 loop is CASSLRHSGANVLTF. DNA of the CDR3: TGTGCCAGCAGCTTAAGACACTCTGGGGCCAACGTCCTGACTTTC. J is TRBJ2-6 and V is TRBV5-5; D call uncertain. Trimming removed 2 bases from V and 0 bases from J, with 6 bases in between. The CDR3 totals 15 residues. Germline V CDR1 and CDR2: SGHKS, YYEKEE (reference sequence).

In this sample, this clonotype turned up a few times. This sequence joins TRBV5-4 and TRBJ2-7; TRBD1 is a possible D gene (5 bases). This CDR3 spans 15 amino acids. Germline assignment: CDR1 SGHNT and CDR2 YYREEE (reference sequence). V was pared by 4 bases and J by 5 bases, with 19 bases between. As DNA, the CDR3 is TGTGCCAGCAGCCCCGCCGGGCAGGGTTCTCACGAGCAGTACTTC. Protein sequence: CASSPAGQGSHEQYF.

This clonotype was detected many times. The chain employs TRBV11-1 and TRBJ2-5; D not certain. Between the trimmed V and J ends, which lost 2 bases and 2 bases, there was a span of 12 bases. The CDR3 contains 15 residues. The germline V gene encodes CDR1 SGHAT and CDR2 FQDESV (reference sequence). The CDR3 spells CASSLSAETQETQYF. The CDR3 DNA sequence: TGTGCCAGCAGCTTATCGGCCGAGACTCAAGAGACCCAGTACTTC.

This clonotype was picked up a small number of times. This chain connects TRBV9 to TRBJ1-5; no reliable D call. Germline V gives CDR1 SGDLS, CDR2 YYNGEE. The CDR3 sequence is 14 residues long. The germline V and J ends were trimmed by 0 bases and 4 bases, with 8 bases remaining between them. CDR3 sequence: CASSVDYSNQPQHF. The CDR3 coding sequence is TGTGCCAGCAGCGTAGATTACAGTAATCAGCCCCAGCATTTT.

At least ten counts were recorded for this clonotype. The chain carries TRBV24-1 and TRBJ2-7; D is possibly TRBD1 (6 bases). CDR3 length: 16 amino acids. V was clipped by 2 bases and J by 0 bases, with 13 bases between them. Germline lookup yields CDR1 KGHDR and CDR2 SFDVKD. The DNA of the CDR3 is TGTGCCACCAGTGATTCAGGACAGCTCAACTCCTACGAGCAGTACTTC. This sequence encodes CATSDSGQLNSYEQYF.

The chain joins TRBV6-1 to TRBJ1-4, with TRBD1 matching 10 bases. Per the germline V gene, CDR1 is MNHNS and CDR2 is SASEGT. The CDR3 totals 14 residues. The V and J ends lost 6 bases and 6 bases, in that order; junction bases with no gene match: 4. The chain's CDR3 is CASRPGTGDEKLFF. CDR3 DNA: TGTGCCAGCAGACCCGGGACAGGGGATGAAAAACTGTTTTTT.